The 9 T cell receptor beta chains below were found in one sample sequenced in a study of CD8 T cells in Susac syndrome. When the RNA was reverse transcribed, random hexamers were used with an input of roughly 0.45 to 1 ug. TCRdb called the immunoSEQ multiplex PCR reads again in MiXCR, with one record for every CDR3 protein. The sample has around 300,000 distinct CDR3 sequences, about 90% seen once. The source material was CD4+ T cells from PBMCs. The receptors were sampled from a human donor with multiple sclerosis.

This sequence joins TRBV7-9 and TRBJ1-1; maybe TRBD1 (6 bases). Germline V gene data show CDR1 as SEHNR and CDR2 as FQNEAQ (reference sequence). The V end was cut by 4 bases, the J end by 5 bases, with 17 bases between. This CDR3 is built from 15 residues. The CDR3 spells CASSYPEAGETEAFF. For the CDR3, the DNA is TGTGCCAGCAGCTACCCAGAGGCAGGGGAGACTGAAGCTTTCTTT.

CDR3 amino acids: CASSKQGYEQYF. As DNA, the CDR3 is TGTGCCAGCAGTAAACAGGGCTACGAGCAGTACTTC. The chain links TRBV12-3 or TRBV12-4 to TRBJ2-7; possibly TRBD1 for D (6 bases). The CDR3 is 12 residues long. V was cut by 5 bases and J by 3 bases, with 8 bases left in between.

This clonotype occurred once. This sequence joins TRBV6-1 and TRBJ2-1, with TRBD2 identical over 10 bases. There are 16 residues in the CDR3. Trimming at V came to 2 bases and at J to 4 bases, leaving 5 bases not matched to a gene. Germline V lookup: CDR1 MNHNS, CDR2 SASEGT. This CDR3 reads CASSEISGRKYNEQFF. The DNA of the CDR3 is TGTGCCAGCAGTGAAATTAGCGGGAGGAAATACAATGAGCAGTTCTTC.

The chain uses TRBV5-1 and TRBJ2-1; no clear D. The length of the CDR3 is 14 residues. Germline-derived CDR1 and CDR2 are SGHRS and YFSETQ. Deletions cut 0 bases from V and 6 bases from J, with 10 bases between. As DNA, the CDR3 is TGCGCCAGCAGCTTGGGGACCGGGTCCAATGAGCAGTTCTTC. It codes for CASSLGTGSNEQFF.

The rearrangement uses TRBV7-9 and TRBJ1-2; maybe TRBD1 (6 bases). The CDR3 loop spans 15 amino acids. V lost 1 base and J 4 bases, leaving 13 bases between the germline ends. The germline CDR1 and CDR2 sequences are SEHNR and FQNEAQ (reference sequence). Written as DNA, the CDR3 is TGTGCCAGCAGCTTAGGCGGGGGCCCTGGCTATGGCTACACCTTC. Protein: CASSLGGGPGYGYTF.

The V call is TRBV10-3, the J call TRBJ2-6, with 8 positions matching TRBD2. Germline CDR1 is ENHRY and CDR2 is SYGVKD. CDR3 length: 14 residues. V trimming: 10 bases; J trimming: 2 bases; junction bases outside the gene matches: 4. CDR3 in amino acids: CATGGGAGANVLTF. The DNA for the CDR3 is TGTGCCACGGGGGGGGGCGCTGGGGCCAACGTCCTGACTTTC.

V gene TRBV3-1 combines with J gene TRBJ1-3; D remains unclear. Trimming removed 8 bases from V and 4 bases from J, with 12 bases in between. The CDR3 runs 13 residues. CDR1 and CDR2 (germline): LGHDT, YNNKEL (reference sequence). CDR3 coding DNA: TGTGCCAGCGGACGGACCGACGGAAACACCATATATTTT. Translated: CASGRTDGNTIYF.

This rearrangement joins TRBV9 to TRBJ2-1; D perhaps matches TRBD1 (6 bases). Trimming shortened V by 0 bases and J by 7 bases, and 11 bases separated the two germline ends. The CDR3 loop spans 14 amino acids. Germline CDR1 reads SGDLS; CDR2 reads YYNGEE. CDR3 loop: CASSVVGQVNEQFF. CDR3 DNA sequence: TGTGCCAGCAGCGTAGTGGGACAAGTAAATGAGCAGTTCTTC.

A single count supports this clonotype. V usage is TRBV5-1 and J usage is TRBJ1-1, with D uncertain. Germline CDR1 is SGHRS and CDR2 is YFSETQ. Trimming shortened V by 4 bases and J by 1 base, and 14 bases separated the two germline ends. The CDR3 consists of 15 residues. For the CDR3, the DNA is TGCGCCAGCAGCCGGGGTGCATGGCAGAACACTGAAGCTTTCTTT. Its protein is CASSRGAWQNTEAFF.